This note documents a single TCR beta chain sequence. Its antigen is unidentified. These data come from a study of T-cell memory formation after mild COVID-19. General observations from the study: Day 15 to 85 contractors were CD4/CD8 balanced; later expanders leaned CD4+.

Constant-segment primers and 5'RACE yielded cDNA libraries for TCR alpha and TCR beta, each carrying sample barcodes and UMIs. From the 5' RACE reads, TCRdb called clonotypes with MiXCR, one entry per CDR3 protein. The repertoire consists of hundreds of thousands of distinct CDR3 sequences, with roughly 20% occurring once and the leading ten covering around 13%. CDR3 length: 14 residues. With 2 bases removed from V and 6 bases from J, the gap between germline ends came to 13 bases. Germline V gives CDR1 DFQATT, CDR2 SNEGSKA (reference sequence). The source is an adult woman who had mild COVID-19 (a few samples of this study predate the infection). Cell type and time point are not known. Material: PBMCs or a T cell subset sorted from them (not recorded which). The V call is TRBV20-1, the J call TRBJ1-4, with D possibly matching TRBD1 (6 bases). The CDR3 DNA sequence: TGCAGTGCTAGACCCCAGGGGACGGATGAAAAACTGTTTTTT. This gives the protein CSARPQGTDEKLFF.